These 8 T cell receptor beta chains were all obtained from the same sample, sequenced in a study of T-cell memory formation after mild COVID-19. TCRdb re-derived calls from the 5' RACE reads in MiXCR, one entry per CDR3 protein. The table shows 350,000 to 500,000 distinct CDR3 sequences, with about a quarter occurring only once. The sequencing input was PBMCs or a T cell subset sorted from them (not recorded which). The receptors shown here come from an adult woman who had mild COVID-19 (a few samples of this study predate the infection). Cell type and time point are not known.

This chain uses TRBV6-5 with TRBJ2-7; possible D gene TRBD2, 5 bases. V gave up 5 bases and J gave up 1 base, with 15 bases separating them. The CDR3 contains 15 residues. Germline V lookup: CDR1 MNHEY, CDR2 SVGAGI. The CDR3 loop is CASSPWGGESYEQYF. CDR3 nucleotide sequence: TGTGCCAGCAGTCCCTGGGGTGGGGAGTCCTACGAGCAGTACTTC.

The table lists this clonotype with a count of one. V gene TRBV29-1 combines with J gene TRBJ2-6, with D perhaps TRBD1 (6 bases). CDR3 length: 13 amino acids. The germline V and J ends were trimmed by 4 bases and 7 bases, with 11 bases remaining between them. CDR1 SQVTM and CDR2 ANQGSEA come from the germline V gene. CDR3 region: CSVGQGRANVLTF. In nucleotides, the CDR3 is TGCAGCGTTGGGCAGGGGAGAGCCAACGTCCTGACTTTC.

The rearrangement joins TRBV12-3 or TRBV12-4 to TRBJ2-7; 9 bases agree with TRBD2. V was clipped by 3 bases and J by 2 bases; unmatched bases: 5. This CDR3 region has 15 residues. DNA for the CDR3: TGTGCCAGCAGTTTTGGGTCTAGCGGGACCTACGAGCAGTACTTC. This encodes CASSFGSSGTYEQYF.

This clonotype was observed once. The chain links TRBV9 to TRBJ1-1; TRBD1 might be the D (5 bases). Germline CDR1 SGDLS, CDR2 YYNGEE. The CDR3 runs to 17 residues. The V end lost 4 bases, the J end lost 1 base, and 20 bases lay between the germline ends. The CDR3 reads CASSPPGRGSSNTEAFF. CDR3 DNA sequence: TGTGCCAGCAGCCCCCCGGGGAGGGGCAGTTCGAACACTGAAGCTTTCTTT.

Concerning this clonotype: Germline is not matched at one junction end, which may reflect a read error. CDR3 sequence reads: CATSDFTHSSRRSGETKYF. The CDR3 DNA reads as TGTGCCACCAGTGATTTCACGCATAGCTCGCGGAGGTCGGGTGAGACCAAGTACTTC. The V call is TRBV24-1, the J call TRBJ2-5; the D gene is possibly TRBD2 (5 bases). Germline assignment: CDR1 KGHDR and CDR2 SFDVKD. This CDR3 region has 19 residues.

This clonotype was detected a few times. CDR3 amino acids: CATSRDSAGVHNEQFF. CDR3 DNA: TGTGCCACCAGCAGAGATTCGGCAGGGGTCCACAATGAGCAGTTCTTC. The rearrangement uses TRBV15 and TRBJ2-1; a possible D gene is TRBD1 (6 bases). Trimming took off 0 bases at V and 5 bases at J, with 14 bases between the two ends. The CDR3 loop spans 16 amino acids. CDR1 and CDR2 from the germline V gene are LNHNV and YYDKDF (reference sequence).

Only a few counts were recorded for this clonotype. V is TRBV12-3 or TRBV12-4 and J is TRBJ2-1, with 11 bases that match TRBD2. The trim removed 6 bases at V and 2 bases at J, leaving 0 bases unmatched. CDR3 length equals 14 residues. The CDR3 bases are TGTGCCAGCAGGACTAGCGGGGCCTACAATGAGCAGTTCTTC. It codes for CASRTSGAYNEQFF.

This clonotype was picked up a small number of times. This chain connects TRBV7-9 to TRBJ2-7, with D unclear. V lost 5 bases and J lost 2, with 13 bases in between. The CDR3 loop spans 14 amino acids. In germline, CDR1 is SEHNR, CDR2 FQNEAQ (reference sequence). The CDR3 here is CASSAPAAAYEQYF. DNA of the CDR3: TGTGCCAGCAGCGCCCCGGCCGCCGCCTACGAGCAGTACTTC.